This T cell receptor (beta chain) emerged from a study of blood T cell repertoires in COVID-19. Overall study context: Some COVID-19 samples were acute and others convalescent; all came from the United States, Italy and Spain. T cells, B-cell-depleted T cells, or PBMCs supplied cDNA or gDNA.

Per the authors' pipeline: Amplified reference gene primers provided the basis for estimating nucleated cell counts. The method was immunoSEQ multiplex PCR; TCRdb's version includes in-frame clones alone and lacks a portion of them. The V and J calls and clone size are taken from that table; D and trimming were inferred from the DNA. The data show some 140,000 clones, around 83% seen once. The specimen sequenced was peripheral blood. This TCR was sampled from an elderly woman with acute or convalescent COVID-19.

In nucleotides, the CDR3 is TGTGCTAGTGGTTTGCCCCAGGTTGAGTATGGCTACACCTTC. This gives the protein CASGLPQVEYGYTF. J is TRBJ1-2 and V is TRBV12-5; D remains unclear. Germline V lookup: CDR1 LGHNT, CDR2 FRNRAP. The V gene lost 2 bases and the J gene lost 5 bases, with 12 bases spanning the gap. The CDR3 spans 14 residues.